The clone carrying this T cell receptor (beta chain) appeared a few times. Its cognate antigen is unknown. Patients had blood sampled at baseline and again on cycle 4 day 1 and cycle 7 day 1. The source of the sample is a study of OX40 agonist ivuxolimab in advanced cancers. As for the study in general: As their treatment, patients were administered ivuxolimab, an agonistic anti-OX40 (CD134) antibody. Administration of intravenous ivuxolimab to patients occurred every 2 weeks at 0.01 to 10 mg/kg.

Whole-study findings and limits: Among expanded peripheral T cells, antigen specificity went undetermined.

Germline assignment: CDR1 MDHEN and CDR2 SYDVKM. This CDR3 spans 16 amino acids. V was clipped by 3 bases and J by 1 base, with 13 bases between them. Generated by immunoSEQ multiplex PCR, the TCRdb table keeps only in-frame clones and is missing some. The data hold tens of thousands of clones, with around 77% observed a single time. This rearrangement joins TRBV28 to TRBJ1-3, with D possibly matching TRBD1 (6 bases). The specimen was CD4+ or CD8+ T cells sorted from blood, collected in a trial of the OX40 agonist ivuxolimab. The TCR sequence derives from an adult with an advanced solid tumor such as melanoma, head and neck, liver or kidney cancer. The CDR3 loop reads CASSFMRGWSGNTIYF. The CDR3 DNA follows: TGTGCCAGCAGTTTTATGAGGGGGTGGTCTGGAAACACCATATATTTT.